The rows below give T cell receptor beta chains drawn from one sample of a study of T-cell memory formation after mild COVID-19. From the 5' RACE reads, TCRdb called clonotypes with MiXCR, one entry per CDR3 protein. The data contain roughly 350,000 distinct CDR3 sequences, over 20% of them seen just once; the ten biggest clones take up around 13%. Sequencing was carried out using PBMCs or a T cell subset sorted from them (not recorded which). The receptors were sampled from an adult woman who had mild COVID-19 (a few samples of this study predate the infection). Cell type and time point are not known. Each CDR3 is given with its conserved first and last residue. A D gene is named only where the DNA matches it firmly. For some rows the clone size is stated as once, few or many, or as a class when expanded; others skip it.

d_gene: TRBD2
v_gene: TRBV5-6
abundance: few
j_gene: TRBJ2-1
CDR3nt: TGTGCCAGCAGCGCGGGACTAGCGGGAGCCGAGCAGTTCTTC
CDR3aa: CASSAGLAGAEQFF

d_gene: TRBD2
v_gene: TRBV7-6
abundance: few
j_gene: TRBJ2-7
CDR3nt: TGTGCCAGCAGCGGCCCCGGGACTAGCGAATACGAGCAGTACTTC
CDR3aa: CASSGPGTSEYEQYF

d_gene: NA
v_gene: TRBV6-5
abundance: many
j_gene: TRBJ2-7
CDR3nt: TGTGCCAGCAGTTACTCGAGGAGTTACGAGCAGTACTTC
CDR3aa: CASSYSRSYEQYF

d_gene: NA
v_gene: TRBV27
abundance: NA
j_gene: TRBJ2-1
CDR3nt: TGTGCCAGCAGTTTAGCCCAGACCAATGAGCAGTTCTTC
CDR3aa: CASSLAQTNEQFF

d_gene: TRBD2
v_gene: TRBV6-5
abundance: once
j_gene: TRBJ2-5
CDR3nt: TGTGCCAGCAGCACTAGCGGGGGGGGGACCCAGTACTTC
CDR3aa: CASSTSGGGTQYF

d_gene: TRBD1
v_gene: TRBV7-7
abundance: few
j_gene: TRBJ2-7
CDR3nt: TGTGCTAGCAGCTTAGTCACAGGGGCCGAGCAGTACTTC
CDR3aa: CASSLVTGAEQYF

d_gene: NA
v_gene: TRBV3-1
abundance: NA
j_gene: TRBJ1-1
CDR3nt: TGTGCCAGCAGCCAAGAGGGACGAAGAGCTTTCTTT
CDR3aa: CASSQEGRRAFF

d_gene: TRBD2
v_gene: TRBV5-1
abundance: NA
j_gene: TRBJ2-2
CDR3nt: TGCGCCAGCAGCGGCTCGGGACTAGCGGGGCCCGGGGAGCTGTTTTTT
CDR3aa: CASSGSGLAGPGELFF

d_gene: NA
v_gene: TRBV24-1
abundance: NA
j_gene: TRBJ2-3
CDR3nt: TGTGCCACCAGTCTGTCCGGAGATACGCAGTATTTT
CDR3aa: CATSLSGDTQYF

d_gene: NA
v_gene: TRBV19
abundance: NA
j_gene: TRBJ1-5
CDR3nt: TGTGCCAGTAGCGAACAGGCGGGCAATCAGCCCCAGCATTTT
CDR3aa: CASSEQAGNQPQHF

d_gene: NA
v_gene: TRBV6-1
abundance: few
j_gene: TRBJ1-6
CDR3nt: TGTGCCAGCAGTCCGCCAGTCATCTATAATTCACCCCTCCACTTT
CDR3aa: CASSPPVIYNSPLHF

d_gene: TRBD2
v_gene: TRBV30
abundance: NA
j_gene: TRBJ2-3
CDR3nt: TGTGCCTGGAGTGTGAGCGGGGGGGCCCCCTACGATACGCAGTATTTT
CDR3aa: CAWSVSGGAPYDTQYF

d_gene: TRBD2
v_gene: TRBV7-2
abundance: once
j_gene: TRBJ2-1
CDR3nt: TGTGCCAGCAGCTTATTGGGCGGGGGGTGGAATGAGCAGTTCTTC
CDR3aa: CASSLLGGGWNEQFF

d_gene: TRBD1
v_gene: TRBV6-5
abundance: NA
j_gene: TRBJ2-7
CDR3nt: TGTGCCAGCAGTTACCGGGACAGGGGAGGGACCTACGAGCAGTACTTC
CDR3aa: CASSYRDRGGTYEQYF

d_gene: NA
v_gene: TRBV9
abundance: few
j_gene: TRBJ2-2
CDR3nt: TGTGCCAGCAGCGTGAGATGGTCCGGGGAGCTGTTTTTT
CDR3aa: CASSVRWSGELFF

d_gene: NA
v_gene: TRBV4-3
abundance: NA
j_gene: TRBJ1-2
CDR3nt: TGCGCCAGCAGCCAAGGAGGGGGGAATGGCTACACCTTC
CDR3aa: CASSQGGGNGYTF

d_gene: NA
v_gene: TRBV20-1
abundance: few
j_gene: TRBJ2-4
CDR3nt: TGCAGTGCCCCACAAATAGCCAAAAACATTCAGTACTTC
CDR3aa: CSAPQIAKNIQYF

d_gene: NA
v_gene: TRBV7-9
abundance: few
j_gene: TRBJ1-6
CDR3nt: TGTGCCAGCAGCTTTTCGGCAGGAGGCCCTAATTCACCCCTCCACTTT
CDR3aa: CASSFSAGGPNSPLHF

d_gene: NA
v_gene: TRBV12-3/TRBV12-4
abundance: NA
j_gene: TRBJ2-6
CDR3nt: TGTGCCAGCAGTTTTGGGATGACACTAGAAATTTACTCTGGGGCCAACGTCCTGACTTTC
CDR3aa: CASSFGMTLEIYSGANVLTF

d_gene: TRBD1
v_gene: TRBV9
abundance: few
j_gene: TRBJ1-2
CDR3nt: TGTGCCAGCAGCGGTCCCGACAGGGGAAACTATGGCTACACCTTC
CDR3aa: CASSGPDRGNYGYTF

d_gene: NA
v_gene: TRBV20-1
abundance: NA
j_gene: TRBJ2-3
CDR3nt: TGCAGTGCTAGAGATTCCACCACAGATACGCAGTATTTT
CDR3aa: CSARDSTTDTQYF

d_gene: NA
v_gene: TRBV11-3
abundance: few
j_gene: TRBJ1-2
CDR3nt: TGTGCCAGCAGCTTCTCACAGATCTATGGCTACACCTTC
CDR3aa: CASSFSQIYGYTF

d_gene: NA
v_gene: TRBV30
abundance: NA
j_gene: TRBJ1-1
CDR3nt: TGTGCCTGGAGCCGAAGGGGCAGGTACTTAGGCTCGACGAACACTGAAGCTTTCTTT
CDR3aa: CAWSRRGRYLGSTNTEAFF

d_gene: TRBD1
v_gene: TRBV6-1
abundance: few
j_gene: TRBJ1-1
CDR3nt: TGTGCCAGCAATAGTAAAGGGGGCGCGCGGACTGAAGCTTTCTTT
CDR3aa: CASNSKGGARTEAFF

d_gene: TRBD1
v_gene: TRBV18
abundance: NA
j_gene: TRBJ2-7
CDR3nt: TGTGCCAGCTCACCGGACAGGGGGTACTACGAGCAGTACTTC
CDR3aa: CASSPDRGYYEQYF

d_gene: NA
v_gene: TRBV6-5
abundance: many
j_gene: TRBJ2-5
CDR3nt: TGTGCCAGCAGTTACTCATCGACTAGTCCACAAGAGACCCAGTACTTC
CDR3aa: CASSYSSTSPQETQYF

d_gene: NA
v_gene: TRBV5-1
abundance: many
j_gene: TRBJ2-7
CDR3nt: TGCGCCAGCAGCTTGGGACCGGGACAACCCTACGAGCAGTACTTC
CDR3aa: CASSLGPGQPYEQYF

d_gene: NA
v_gene: TRBV21-1
abundance: few
j_gene: TRBJ2-2
CDR3nt: TGTGCCAGCAGCGAAGCAACAGGGAGCACCGGGGAGCTGTTTTTT
CDR3aa: CASSEATGSTGELFF

d_gene: NA
v_gene: TRBV19
abundance: few
j_gene: TRBJ2-1
CDR3nt: TGTGCCAGTAGTATCGGACACCTCGGAGGGAATGAGCAGTTCTTC
CDR3aa: CASSIGHLGGNEQFF

d_gene: NA
v_gene: TRBV7-8
abundance: many
j_gene: TRBJ1-4
CDR3nt: TGTGCCAGCAGCTTAGGAGGGGGGGGTAATGAAAAACTGTTTTTT
CDR3aa: CASSLGGGGNEKLFF

d_gene: NA
v_gene: TRBV12-3/TRBV12-4
abundance: NA
j_gene: TRBJ2-1
CDR3nt: TGTGCCAGCAGTTTACGGCAGGGGCATGAGCAGTTCTTC
CDR3aa: CASSLRQGHEQFF

d_gene: TRBD1
v_gene: TRBV4-1
abundance: NA
j_gene: TRBJ1-5
CDR3nt: TGCGCCAGCAGCCAGACCGGGACAGGGGGCAATCAGCCCCAGCATTTT
CDR3aa: CASSQTGTGGNQPQHF

d_gene: NA
v_gene: TRBV14
abundance: once
j_gene: TRBJ1-1
CDR3nt: TGTGCCAGCAGCCATAATCACAGGCGGGCTTTCTTT
CDR3aa: CASSHNHRRAFF